The present T cell receptor beta chain was sequenced within a study of CD8 T cells in Susac syndrome. Broader study findings: As the study acknowledged, the number of individuals in its TCR sequencing and HLA analysis was relatively small.

With random hexamers, reverse transcription was performed on about 0.5 to 1 ug of RNA. Amplification of TCR beta CDR3 spanned 54 Vbeta and 13 Jbeta via immunoSEQ multiplex PCR. Each CDR3 protein gets one entry after TCRdb re-called the immunoSEQ multiplex PCR reads with MiXCR. The sample comprises fewer than 35,000 distinct CDR3 sequences, around 95% of which are singletons, and more than 0.25% rests with the top ten. Germline V gives CDR1 SGDLS, CDR2 YYNGEE. The CDR3 is 14 amino acids. Trimming shortened V by 1 base and J by 8 bases, and 15 bases separated the two germline ends. Only one count was recorded for this clonotype. Antigen specificity is unknown.

This receptor was taken from a human donor in good health. The sequenced material came from CD8+ T cells from PBMCs. The chain combines TRBV9 with TRBJ1-2, with a tentative D call TRBD1 (6 bases). CDR3 in amino acids: CASSVRGGVEGYTF. The DNA of the CDR3 is TGTGCCAGCAGCGTACGAGGGGGAGTTGAAGGCTACACCTTC.